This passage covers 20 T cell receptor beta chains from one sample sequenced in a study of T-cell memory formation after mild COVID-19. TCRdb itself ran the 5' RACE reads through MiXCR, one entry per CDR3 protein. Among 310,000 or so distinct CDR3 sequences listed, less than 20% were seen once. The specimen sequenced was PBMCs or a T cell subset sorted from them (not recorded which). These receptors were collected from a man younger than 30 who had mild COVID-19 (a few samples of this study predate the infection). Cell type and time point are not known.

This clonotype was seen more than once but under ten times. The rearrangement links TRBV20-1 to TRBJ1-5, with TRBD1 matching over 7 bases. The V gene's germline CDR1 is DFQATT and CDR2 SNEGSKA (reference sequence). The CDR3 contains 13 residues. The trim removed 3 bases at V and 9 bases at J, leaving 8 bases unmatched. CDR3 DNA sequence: TGCAGTGCTAGTGGGCAGGGGGGTTGGCCCCAGCATTTT. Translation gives CSASGQGGWPQHF.

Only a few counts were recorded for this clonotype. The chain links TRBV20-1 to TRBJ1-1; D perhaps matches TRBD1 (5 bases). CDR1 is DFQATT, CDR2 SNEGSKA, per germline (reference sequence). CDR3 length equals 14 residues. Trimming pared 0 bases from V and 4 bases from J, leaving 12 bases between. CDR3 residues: CSARDLVGPTEAFF. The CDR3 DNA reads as TGCAGTGCTAGAGATCTCGTGGGGCCCACTGAAGCTTTCTTT.

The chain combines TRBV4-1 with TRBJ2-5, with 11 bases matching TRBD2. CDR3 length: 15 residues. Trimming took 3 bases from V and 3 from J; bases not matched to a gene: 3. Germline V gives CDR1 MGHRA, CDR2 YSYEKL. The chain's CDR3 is CASSQQLAGEETQYF. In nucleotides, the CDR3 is TGCGCCAGCAGCCAGCAACTAGCGGGGGAAGAGACCCAGTACTTC.

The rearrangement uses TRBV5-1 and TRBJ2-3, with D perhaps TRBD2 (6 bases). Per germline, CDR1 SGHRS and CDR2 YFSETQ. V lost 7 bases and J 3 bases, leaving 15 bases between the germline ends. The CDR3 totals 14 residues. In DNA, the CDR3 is TGCGCCAGCGGCCGGGGGAAAGGGACAGATACGCAGTATTTT. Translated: CASGRGKGTDTQYF. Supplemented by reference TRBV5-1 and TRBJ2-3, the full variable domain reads KAGVTQTPRYLIKTRGQQVTLSCSPISGHRSVSWYQQTPGQGLQFLFEYFSETQRNKGNFPGRFSGRQFSNSRSEMNVSTLELGDSALYLCASGRGKGTDTQYFGPGTRLTVL.

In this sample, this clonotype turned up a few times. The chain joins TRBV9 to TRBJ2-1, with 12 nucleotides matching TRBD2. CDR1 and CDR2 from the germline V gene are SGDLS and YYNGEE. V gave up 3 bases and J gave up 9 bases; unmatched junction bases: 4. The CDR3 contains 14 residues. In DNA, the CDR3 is TGTGCCAGCAGCGCTAGCGGGGGGGAGAGTGAGCAGTTCTTC. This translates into CASSASGGESEQFF.

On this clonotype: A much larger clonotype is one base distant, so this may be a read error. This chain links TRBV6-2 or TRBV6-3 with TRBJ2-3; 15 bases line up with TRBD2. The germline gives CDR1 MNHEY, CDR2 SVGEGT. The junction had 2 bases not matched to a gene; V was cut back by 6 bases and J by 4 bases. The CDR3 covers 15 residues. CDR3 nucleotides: TGTGCCAGCAGCCGGACTAGCGGGAGGGCAGATACGCAGTATTTT. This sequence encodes CASSRTSGRADTQYF.

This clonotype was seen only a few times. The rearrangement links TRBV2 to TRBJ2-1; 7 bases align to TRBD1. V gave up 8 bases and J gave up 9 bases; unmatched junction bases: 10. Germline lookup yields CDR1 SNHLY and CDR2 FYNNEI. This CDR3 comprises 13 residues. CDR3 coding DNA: TGTGCCAGCGCCACCACAGGGGTAATTGAGCAGTTCTTC. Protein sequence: CASATTGVIEQFF.

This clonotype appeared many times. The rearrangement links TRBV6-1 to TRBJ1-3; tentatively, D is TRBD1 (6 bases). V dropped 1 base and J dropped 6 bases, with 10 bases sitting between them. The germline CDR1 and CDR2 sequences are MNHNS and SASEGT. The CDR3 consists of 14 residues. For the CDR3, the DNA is TGTGCCAGCAGTGAAGAGGAGGGGGTAAACACCATATATTTT. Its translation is CASSEEEGVNTIYF.

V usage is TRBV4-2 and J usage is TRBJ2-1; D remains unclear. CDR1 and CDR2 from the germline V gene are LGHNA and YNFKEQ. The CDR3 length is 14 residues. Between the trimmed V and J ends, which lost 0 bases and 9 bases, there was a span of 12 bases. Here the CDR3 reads CASSQDPGVTEQFF. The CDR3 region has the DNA TGTGCCAGCAGCCAAGATCCTGGGGTAACTGAGCAGTTCTTC.

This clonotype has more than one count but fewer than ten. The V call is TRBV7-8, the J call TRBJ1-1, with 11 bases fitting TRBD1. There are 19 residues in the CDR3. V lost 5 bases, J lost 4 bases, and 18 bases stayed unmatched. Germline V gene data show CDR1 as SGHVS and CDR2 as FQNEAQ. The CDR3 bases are TGTGCCAGCAGCCCTAAAAGACCGGGACAGGGGGTGGTAGGCACTGAAGCTTTCTTT. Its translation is CASSPKRPGQGVVGTEAFF.

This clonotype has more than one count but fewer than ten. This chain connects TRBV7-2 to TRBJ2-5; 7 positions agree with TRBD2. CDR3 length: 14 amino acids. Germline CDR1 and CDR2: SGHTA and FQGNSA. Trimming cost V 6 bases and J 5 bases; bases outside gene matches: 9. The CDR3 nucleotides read TGTGCCAGCAGTCTAGCGGTATTTTGGGAGACCCAGTACTTC. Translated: CASSLAVFWETQYF.

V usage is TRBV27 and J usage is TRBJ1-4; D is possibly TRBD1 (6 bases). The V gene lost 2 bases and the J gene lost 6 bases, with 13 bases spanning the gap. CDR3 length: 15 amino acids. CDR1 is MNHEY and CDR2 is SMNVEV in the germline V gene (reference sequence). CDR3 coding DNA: TGTGCCAGCAGTTTACAACAGGGTCCCTATGAAAAACTGTTTTTT. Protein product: CASSLQQGPYEKLFF. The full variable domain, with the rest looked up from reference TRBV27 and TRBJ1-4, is EAQVTQNPRYLITVTGKKLTVTCSQNMNHEYMSWYRQDPGLGLRQIYYSMNVEVTDKGDVPEGYKVSRKEKRNFPLILESPSPNQTSLYFCASSLQQGPYEKLFFGSGTQLSVL.

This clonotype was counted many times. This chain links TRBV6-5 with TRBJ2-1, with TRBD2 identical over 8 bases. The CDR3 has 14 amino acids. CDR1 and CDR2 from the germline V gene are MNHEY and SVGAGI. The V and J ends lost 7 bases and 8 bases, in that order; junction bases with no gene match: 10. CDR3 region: CASTEGTRGHEQFF. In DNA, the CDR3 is TGTGCCAGCACCGAGGGGACTAGGGGTCATGAGCAGTTCTTC.

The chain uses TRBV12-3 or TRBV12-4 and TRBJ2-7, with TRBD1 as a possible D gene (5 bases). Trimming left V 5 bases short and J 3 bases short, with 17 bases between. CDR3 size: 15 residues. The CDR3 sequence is CASSPPKRQSYEQYV. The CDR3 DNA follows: TGTGCCAGCAGTCCGCCGAAAAGACAGAGCTACGAGCAGTACGTC.

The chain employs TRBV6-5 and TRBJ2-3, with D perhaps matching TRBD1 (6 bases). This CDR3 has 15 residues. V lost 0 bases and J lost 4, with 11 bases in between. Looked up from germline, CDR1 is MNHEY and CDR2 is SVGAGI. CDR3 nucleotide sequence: TGTGCCAGCAGTTACTCGGCAGGGGTCCCAGATACGCAGTATTTT. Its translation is CASSYSAGVPDTQYF.

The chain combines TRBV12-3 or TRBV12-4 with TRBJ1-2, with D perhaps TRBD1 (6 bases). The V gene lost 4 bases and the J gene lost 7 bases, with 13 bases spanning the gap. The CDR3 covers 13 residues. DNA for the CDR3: TGTGCCAGCAGTTCAGAACAGGGTTTTGGCTACACCTTC. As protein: CASSSEQGFGYTF.

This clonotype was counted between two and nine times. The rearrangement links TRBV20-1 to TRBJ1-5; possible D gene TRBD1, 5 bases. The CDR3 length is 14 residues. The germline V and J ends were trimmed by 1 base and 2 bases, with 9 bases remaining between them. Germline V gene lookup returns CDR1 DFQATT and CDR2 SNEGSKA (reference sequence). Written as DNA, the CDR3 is TGCAGTGCTAGAGGGGACTATGGCAATCAGCCCCAGCATTTT. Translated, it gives CSARGDYGNQPQHF.

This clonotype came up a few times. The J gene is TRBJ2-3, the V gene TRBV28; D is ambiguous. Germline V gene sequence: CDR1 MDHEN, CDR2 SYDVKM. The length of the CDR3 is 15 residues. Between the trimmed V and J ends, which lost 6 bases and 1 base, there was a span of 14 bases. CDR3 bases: TGTGCCAGCAGCCTTGACGCTTACCGCACAGATACGCAGTATTTT. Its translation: CASSLDAYRTDTQYF.

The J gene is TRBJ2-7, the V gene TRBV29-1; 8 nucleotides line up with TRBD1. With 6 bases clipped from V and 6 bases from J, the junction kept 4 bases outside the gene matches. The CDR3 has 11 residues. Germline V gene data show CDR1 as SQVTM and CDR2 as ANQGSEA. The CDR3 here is CSVVGQAEQYV. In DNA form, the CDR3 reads TGCAGCGTCGTGGGACAGGCCGAGCAGTACGTC.

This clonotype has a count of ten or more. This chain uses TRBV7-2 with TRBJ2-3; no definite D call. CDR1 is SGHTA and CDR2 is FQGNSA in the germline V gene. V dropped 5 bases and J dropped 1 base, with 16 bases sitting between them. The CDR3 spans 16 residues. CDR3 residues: CASSRHLGIGTDTQYF. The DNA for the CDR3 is TGTGCCAGCAGCAGACACCTGGGGATTGGCACAGATACGCAGTATTTT.